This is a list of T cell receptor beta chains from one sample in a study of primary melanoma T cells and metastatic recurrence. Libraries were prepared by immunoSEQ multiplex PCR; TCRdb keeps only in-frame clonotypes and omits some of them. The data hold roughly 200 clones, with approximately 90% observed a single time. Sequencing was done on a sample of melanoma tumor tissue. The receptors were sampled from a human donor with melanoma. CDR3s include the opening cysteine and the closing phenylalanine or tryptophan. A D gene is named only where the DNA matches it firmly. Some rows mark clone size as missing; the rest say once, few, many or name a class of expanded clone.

cdr3_aa: CASSQVEGARTEAFF
cdr3_nt: TGCGCCAGCAGCCAAGTGGAGGGGGCGCGGACTGAAGCTTTCTTT
clone_size: .
j_call: TRBJ1-1
v_call: TRBV4-1
d_call: TRBD1

cdr3_aa: CASSYRAGRLLNEQFF
cdr3_nt: TGTGCCAGCAGTTATAGGGCGGGACGGCTTCTCAATGAGCAGTTCTTC
clone_size: .
j_call: TRBJ2-1
v_call: TRBV6-8
d_call: .

cdr3_aa: CASSRTGVLNTEAFF
cdr3_nt: TGTGCCAGCAGCAGGACGGGGGTACTGAACACTGAAGCTTTCTTT
clone_size: .
j_call: TRBJ1-1
v_call: TRBV7-6
d_call: .

cdr3_aa: CASSSRPWPQHF
cdr3_nt: TGTGCCAGCAGTTCCAGGCCTTGGCCCCAGCATTTT
clone_size: .
j_call: TRBJ1-5
v_call: TRBV28
d_call: .

cdr3_aa: CAAGTDAYGYTF
cdr3_nt: TGTGCCGCCGGGACGGACGCCTATGGCTACACCTTC
clone_size: .
j_call: TRBJ1-2
v_call: TRBV6-8
d_call: .

cdr3_aa: CASSPLKLAVYNEQFF
cdr3_nt: TGTGCCAGCAGCCCCCTAAAGCTAGCGGTATACAATGAGCAGTTCTTC
clone_size: .
j_call: TRBJ2-1
v_call: TRBV11-3
d_call: TRBD2

cdr3_aa: CASSPGGQHPSTDTQYF
cdr3_nt: TGTGCCAGCAGCCCAGGGGGCCAGCATCCTAGCACAGATACGCAGTATTTT
clone_size: .
j_call: TRBJ2-3
v_call: TRBV11-3
d_call: TRBD1

cdr3_aa: CSAGDSFTGELFF
cdr3_nt: TGCAGCGCTGGGGACAGTTTCACCGGGGAGCTGTTTTTT
clone_size: .
j_call: TRBJ2-2
v_call: TRBV29-1
d_call: TRBD1

cdr3_aa: CASSLWGEGNQPQHF
cdr3_nt: TGTGCCAGCAGCTTGTGGGGGGAAGGCAATCAGCCCCAGCATTTT
clone_size: .
j_call: TRBJ1-5
v_call: TRBV11-3
d_call: .

cdr3_aa: CASSFQGTDTEAFF
cdr3_nt: TGCGCCAGCAGCTTTCAGGGAACGGACACTGAAGCTTTCTTT
clone_size: .
j_call: TRBJ1-1
v_call: TRBV5-1
d_call: .

cdr3_aa: CASNPGQGAGLQPQHF
cdr3_nt: TGTGCCAGCAACCCGGGACAGGGGGCGGGTTTGCAGCCCCAGCATTTT
clone_size: .
j_call: TRBJ1-5
v_call: TRBV12-5
d_call: TRBD1

cdr3_aa: CASSLTLTTEAFF
cdr3_nt: TGTGCCAGCAGCTTAACGTTGACCACTGAAGCTTTCTTT
clone_size: few
j_call: TRBJ1-1
v_call: TRBV7-1
d_call: .

cdr3_aa: CASSTALAGGFSSYNEQFF
cdr3_nt: TGTGCCAGCAGTACCGCTCTAGCGGGGGGGTTCAGCTCCTACAATGAGCAGTTCTTC
clone_size: .
j_call: TRBJ2-1
v_call: TRBV6-8
d_call: TRBD2

cdr3_aa: CASSADRGGSPLHF
cdr3_nt: TGTGCCAGCAGCGCCGACAGGGGCGGATCACCCCTCCACTTT
clone_size: .
j_call: TRBJ1-6
v_call: TRBV11-3
d_call: TRBD1

cdr3_aa: CASSASGGRYEQYF
cdr3_nt: TGTGCCAGCAGCGCAAGCGGGGGCCGCTACGAGCAGTACTTC
clone_size: .
j_call: TRBJ2-7
v_call: TRBV11-1
d_call: TRBD2

cdr3_aa: CASRGGQGTYEQYF
cdr3_nt: TGTGCCAGCCGCGGAGGACAGGGTACCTACGAGCAGTACTTC
clone_size: once
j_call: TRBJ2-7
v_call: TRBV6-8
d_call: TRBD1

cdr3_aa: CASSIDPGGTNYGYTF
cdr3_nt: TGTGCCAGTAGTATAGATCCGGGCGGAACTAACTATGGCTACACCTTC
clone_size: .
j_call: TRBJ1-2
v_call: TRBV19
d_call: .